Listed here is a single T cell receptor beta chain. The germline V gene encodes CDR1 MNHEY and CDR2 SVGAGI. V shed 6 bases and J shed 2 bases, with 11 bases lying between them. The CDR3 covers 14 residues. These data are taken from a study of shared clonotypes between healthy human individuals. The overall study: Participating donors consisted of two women and a few men aged 18 to 49.

The table came from immunoSEQ multiplex PCR; TCRdb's copy has only in-frame clones and leaves some out. The table records about 1.5 million clones, 98% of them present only once. The chain uses TRBV6-5 and TRBJ1-5; possible D gene TRBD1, 6 bases. The TCR comes from a man aged 25-40 years in good health. What was sequenced was naive CD4+ T cells sorted from blood. Subset specified: CD45RA+ positively selected. CDR3 amino acids: CASSPGQRNQPQHF. The CDR3 nucleotides are TGTGCCAGCAGCCCAGGACAGCGCAATCAGCCCCAGCATTTT.